This is a list of T cell receptor beta chains from one sample in a study of spatial heterogeneity in lung cancer. TCRdb analysed the 5' RACE reads with MiXCR anew, one entry per CDR3 protein. There are 82,000 or so distinct CDR3 sequences in the sample; around 13% occur only once, and approximately 4.2% lies in the top ten. This sample comprised PBMCs, obtained at surgery. The receptors derive from a male donor with early-stage non-small cell lung cancer. CDR3s include the opening cysteine and the closing phenylalanine or tryptophan. A D gene is named only where the DNA matches it firmly. Not every row has a clone size; where given, it reads once, few, many or a size class.

clone size: few; J gene: TRBJ2-7; V gene: TRBV29-1; D gene: NA; CDR3 DNA: TGCAGCGTTGGAGAAGGGACGGAATTCTACGAGCAGTACTTC; CDR3 protein: CSVGEGTEFYEQYF
clone size: NA; J gene: TRBJ2-5; V gene: TRBV5-1; D gene: NA; CDR3 DNA: TGCGCCAGCAGCCCCCGGACGGGGGAGACCCAGTACTTC; CDR3 protein: CASSPRTGETQYF
clone size: many; J gene: TRBJ1-1; V gene: TRBV5-1; D gene: NA; CDR3 DNA: TGCGCCAGCAGCCTAGACACCACTCTGATGAACACTGAAGCTTTCTTT; CDR3 protein: CASSLDTTLMNTEAFF
clone size: NA; J gene: TRBJ1-2; V gene: TRBV29-1; D gene: NA; CDR3 DNA: TGCAGCGTTGAAGATTCGGGGGGGAGCTATGGCTACACCTTC; CDR3 protein: CSVEDSGGSYGYTF
clone size: NA; J gene: TRBJ1-5; V gene: TRBV7-2; D gene: NA; CDR3 DNA: TGTGCCAGCAGTATCGAGGGGTTTAGCAATCAGCCCCAGCATTTT; CDR3 protein: CASSIEGFSNQPQHF
clone size: few; J gene: TRBJ2-1; V gene: TRBV5-1; D gene: NA; CDR3 DNA: TGCGCCAGCAGCTTGGAGGGACGGAGGCCGGCCGGTGAGCAGTTCTTC; CDR3 protein: CASSLEGRRPAGEQFF
clone size: many; J gene: TRBJ1-1; V gene: TRBV7-8; D gene: NA; CDR3 DNA: TGTGCCAGCAGCCCGGGACTTAACACTGAAGCTTTCTTT; CDR3 protein: CASSPGLNTEAFF
clone size: NA; J gene: TRBJ2-3; V gene: TRBV25-1; D gene: NA; CDR3 DNA: TGTGCCAGCGGCGGAATTACAGATACGCAGTATTTT; CDR3 protein: CASGGITDTQYF
clone size: few; J gene: TRBJ2-5; V gene: TRBV20-1; D gene: NA; CDR3 DNA: TGCAGTGCTAGCGGTCAGAAAGAGACCCAGTACTTC; CDR3 protein: CSASGQKETQYF
clone size: many; J gene: TRBJ2-2; V gene: TRBV6-5; D gene: TRBD1; CDR3 DNA: TGTGCCAGCAGTTACGGAGACAGGGACACCGGGGAGCTGTTTTTT; CDR3 protein: CASSYGDRDTGELFF
clone size: many; J gene: TRBJ1-6; V gene: TRBV7-9; D gene: NA; CDR3 DNA: TGTGCCAGCAGCTTATTGACAAGGATCGCGAGGTCACCCCTCCACTTT; CDR3 protein: CASSLLTRIARSPLHF